The rows below give T cell receptor beta chains drawn from one sample of a study of identical twins. TCRdb ran MiXCR on the 5' RACE reads and lists one entry per CDR3 protein. The table has around 230,000 distinct CDR3 sequences, approximately 9% seen once. Sequenced material: memory (CD45RO+) T cells sorted from blood. The receptor set was obtained from a woman aged 18-29 years in good health. Each CDR3 is given with its conserved first and last residue. The D gene is left open where the match is weak. Clone size, where shown, is once, few, many, or a class for clones that have expanded.

cdr3_nt cdr3_aa d_call clone_size j_call v_call
TGTGCCAGCAGTTTTAACGGGGTAACCTACGAGCAGTACTTC CASSFNGVTYEQYF . few TRBJ2-7 TRBV27
TGCAGTGCTAGTCCCCCGGACAGGCAGAACTATGGCTACACCTTC CSASPPDRQNYGYTF TRBD1 . TRBJ1-2 TRBV20-1
TGTGCCAGCACCCAAGAGGTAGCGGGGGCACCTGGTAGTGAGCAGTTCTTC CASTQEVAGAPGSEQFF TRBD2 . TRBJ2-1 TRBV3-1
TGCGCCAGCAGCTTGAGGGGGACCTCCTACGAGCAGTACTTC CASSLRGTSYEQYF . few TRBJ2-7 TRBV5-1
TGCAGTGCCCAAAGGGACTATTCCTACGAGCAGTACTTC CSAQRDYSYEQYF TRBD2 . TRBJ2-7 TRBV20-1
TGTGCCAGCTCCAAGGGGGGGGGGTCGAGAGAGACCCAGTACTTC CASSKGGGSRETQYF . few TRBJ2-5 TRBV7-2
TGCGCCAGCAGCTCAGCGGGGGCCACAGATACGCAGTATTTT CASSSAGATDTQYF TRBD2 few TRBJ2-3 TRBV5-1
TGTGCCAGCAGCTTCCCCCCCCCCAACGACAGGTCGCTTAGCGAGCAGTACTTC CASSFPPPNDRSLSEQYF . . TRBJ2-7 TRBV7-3
TGTGCCAGCAGCTTCCCCCGCACTGAAGCTTTCTTT CASSFPRTEAFF . many TRBJ1-1 TRBV5-8
TGTGCCAGCAGCGTACTCCTAGTGGGAGATACGCAGTATTTT CASSVLLVGDTQYF . few TRBJ2-3 TRBV9
TGCAGTGCTGGTGGCGGGAGGGCCCGCAATGAGCAGTTCTTC CSAGGGRARNEQFF TRBD2 few TRBJ2-1 TRBV20-1
TGTGCCAGCATCCTGGTCGGGACTAGCGAAAACATTCAGTACTTC CASILVGTSENIQYF TRBD2 few TRBJ2-4 TRBV7-9
TGTGCCAGCAGTTCCGCTGGGCAGGGACGTTCACCCCTCCACTTT CASSSAGQGRSPLHF . . TRBJ1-6 TRBV6-5
TGTGCCAGCCCCCTGGCGAGCGGGGGGGCCGTTACGCAGTATTTT CASPLASGGAVTQYF TRBD2 many TRBJ2-3 TRBV2
TGTGCCAGCAGCCCTAGGGTCAATAGACACAATGAGCAGTTCTTC CASSPRVNRHNEQFF . . TRBJ2-1 TRBV7-2
TGCGCCAGCAGCTTGGGGCGTGCAGTTCCCTATGGCTACACCTTC CASSLGRAVPYGYTF . . TRBJ1-2 TRBV5-1
TGCAGCGTGCCCCTGGACGGCCCCCAAGAGACCCAGTACTTC CSVPLDGPQETQYF . many TRBJ2-5 TRBV29-1
TGTGCCAGCCTCAGACAACAGGGGAGAGGGGGGAGCACTGAAGCTTTCTTT CASLRQQGRGGSTEAFF TRBD1 few TRBJ1-1 TRBV5-4
TGCGCCAGCAGTCGAAACTCGGCAATCACCGGGGAGCTGTTTTTT CASSRNSAITGELFF . few TRBJ2-2 TRBV4-3
TGTGCCAGCAGCACGGACAGGGGGAGCACTGAAGCTTTCTTT CASSTDRGSTEAFF TRBD1 . TRBJ1-1 TRBV7-9
TGTGCCTGGTCCGGTGGATATCAGCCCCAGCATTTT CAWSGGYQPQHF . . TRBJ1-5 TRBV30
TGTGCCAGCAGTTTCGAAGGGGGCGGTGGCTACACCTTC CASSFEGGGGYTF TRBD1 few TRBJ1-2 TRBV12-3/TRBV12-4
TGTGCCAGCAGCGTATCGCAGCGACTGGGGGACGAGCAGTACTTC CASSVSQRLGDEQYF . . TRBJ2-7 TRBV9
TGTGCCAGCTCACCGGGACTAGATCAGCCCCAGCATTTT CASSPGLDQPQHF . many TRBJ1-5 TRBV18
TGCAGTGCAGGGGGCCTACGGAATAATTCACCCCTCCACTTT CSAGGLRNNSPLHF TRBD1 few TRBJ1-6 TRBV20-1
TGTGCCAGCAGGGAAGGACAGGGCTGGTACAATGAGCAGTTCTTC CASREGQGWYNEQFF TRBD1 few TRBJ2-1 TRBV2
TGTACCAGCAGCTTCGGCAGGCAGGGGAGCACAGATACGCAGTATTTT CTSSFGRQGSTDTQYF . once TRBJ2-3 TRBV11-1
TGTGCCAGCAGTGAATCTGTATGGGCAGATACGCAGTATTTT CASSESVWADTQYF . . TRBJ2-3 TRBV2
TGTGCCAGCAGAACCGGGACTCGCACCTACAATGAGCAGTTCTTC CASRTGTRTYNEQFF . many TRBJ2-1 TRBV6-2/TRBV6-3
TGTGCCAGCAGCCTTAGCCTCTCCACAGATACGCAGTATTTT CASSLSLSTDTQYF . few TRBJ2-3 TRBV7-8
TGCAGCGTTGACTTGCGGGCAGATACGCAGTATTTT CSVDLRADTQYF . . TRBJ2-3 TRBV29-1
TGTGCCAGCTCACAGGACAGGGGGCTCCCGAAAGCTTTCTTT CASSQDRGLPKAFF TRBD1 . TRBJ1-1 TRBV18
TGTGCCAGCAGAGTGGACAGGGGGCCGTACGAGCAGTACTTC CASRVDRGPYEQYF TRBD1 many TRBJ2-7 TRBV5-4
TGCAGTGCTAGCAGGGGGGCTGGTACTGAAGCTTTCTTT CSASRGAGTEAFF TRBD1 few TRBJ1-1 TRBV20-1
TGTGCCAGCAGCGTAGCAGAGGGGTTGATGGAAAAACTGTTTTTT CASSVAEGLMEKLFF . few TRBJ1-4 TRBV9
TGTGCCAGCAGCTACAGGCCCAATCAGCCCCAGCATTTT CASSYRPNQPQHF . few TRBJ1-5 TRBV11-3
TGTGCCAGCAGCCCGAGCCCGGACACTGAAGCTTTCTTT CASSPSPDTEAFF . . TRBJ1-1 TRBV11-2
TGCAGTGCTAGAGAGCTGGCTAGCGGGAGGGATAGAAATGAGCAGTTCTTC CSARELASGRDRNEQFF TRBD2 . TRBJ2-1 TRBV20-1
TGCGCCAGCAGCCAGCGGTATAGCACAGATACGCAGTATTTT CASSQRYSTDTQYF . many TRBJ2-3 TRBV4-3
TGCGCCAGCAGCCGTTTGGGACAGAACTTTACCTTC CASSRLGQNFTF TRBD1 many TRBJ1-2 TRBV5-1
TGTGCCAGCAGCTTAGAAAAGGGAGGTACCGGGGAGCTGTTTTTT CASSLEKGGTGELFF . . TRBJ2-2 TRBV7-2
TGTGCCAGCAGTTACTCAGCGGGAGGACCCTACGAGCAGTACTTC CASSYSAGGPYEQYF TRBD2 . TRBJ2-7 TRBV6-5
TGTGCCAGCAGTTACAGGTCGGAATCCTTCTATGGCTACACCTTC CASSYRSESFYGYTF . few TRBJ1-2 TRBV6-2/TRBV6-3
TGTGCCAGCAGCTTAGCGCCGTGGGCCGGGGGCACGCAGTATTTT CASSLAPWAGGTQYF . many TRBJ2-3 TRBV7-2
TGCAGTGCTGTAACAGGGAGTGGGGCCAAAAACATTCAGTACTTC CSAVTGSGAKNIQYF . few TRBJ2-4 TRBV20-1
TGTGCCAGCAGCGCGGACGGAGGGAATGGCTTCTACGAGCAGTACTTC CASSADGGNGFYEQYF . few TRBJ2-7 TRBV9
TGTGCCAGCAGCCAAAGAGCCTGGGACCAACTAGCCAAAAACATTCAGTACTTC CASSQRAWDQLAKNIQYF . . TRBJ2-4 TRBV14
TGTGCCAGCAGTTTCGCTAGCGGAATCAATGAGCAGTTCTTC CASSFASGINEQFF TRBD2 . TRBJ2-1 TRBV12-3/TRBV12-4